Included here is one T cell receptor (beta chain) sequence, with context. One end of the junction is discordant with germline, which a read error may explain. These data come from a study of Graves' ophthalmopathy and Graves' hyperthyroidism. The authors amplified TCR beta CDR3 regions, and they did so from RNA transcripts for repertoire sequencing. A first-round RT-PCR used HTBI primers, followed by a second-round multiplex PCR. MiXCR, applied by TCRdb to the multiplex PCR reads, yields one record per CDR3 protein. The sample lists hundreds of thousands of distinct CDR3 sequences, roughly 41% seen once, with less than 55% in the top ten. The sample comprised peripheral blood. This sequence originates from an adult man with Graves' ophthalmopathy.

CDR3 protein: CAWFTGGSTEAFF. The DNA of the CDR3 is TGTGCCTGGTTTACAGGAGGTAGTACTGAAGCTTTCTTT. V and J are TRBV29-1 and TRBJ1-1; D might be TRBD1 (5 bases). Per the germline V gene, CDR1 is SQVTM and CDR2 is ANQGSEA. The CDR3 is 13 residues long.